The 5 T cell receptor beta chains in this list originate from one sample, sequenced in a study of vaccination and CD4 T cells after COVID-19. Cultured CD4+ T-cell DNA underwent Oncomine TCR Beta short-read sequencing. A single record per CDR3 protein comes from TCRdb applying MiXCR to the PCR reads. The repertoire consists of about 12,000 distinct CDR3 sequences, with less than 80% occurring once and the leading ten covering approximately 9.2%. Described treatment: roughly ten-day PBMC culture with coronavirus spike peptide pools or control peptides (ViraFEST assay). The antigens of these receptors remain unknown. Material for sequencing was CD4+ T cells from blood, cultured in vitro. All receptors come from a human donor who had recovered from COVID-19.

CDR3 protein: CASSIVGTVSYEQYF. CDR3 DNA: TGTGCCAGTAGTATCGTTGGGACAGTCTCCTACGAGCAGTACTTC. The chain couples TRBV19 to TRBJ2-7, with TRBD1 identical over 7 bases. The CDR3 loop spans 15 amino acids. With V trimmed by 3 bases and J by 0 bases, 5 bases remained unmatched. Germline V lookup: CDR1 LNHDA, CDR2 SQIVND (reference sequence).

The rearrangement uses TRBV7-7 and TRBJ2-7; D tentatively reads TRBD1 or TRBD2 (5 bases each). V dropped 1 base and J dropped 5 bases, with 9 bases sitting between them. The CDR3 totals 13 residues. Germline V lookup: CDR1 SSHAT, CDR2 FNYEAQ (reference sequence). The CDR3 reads CASSLVWDDEQYF. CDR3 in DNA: TGTGCCAGCAGCTTAGTTTGGGACGACGAGCAGTACTTC. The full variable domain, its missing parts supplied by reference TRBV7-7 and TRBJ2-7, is GAGVSQSPRYKVTKRGQDVTLRCDPISSHATLYWYQQALGQGPEFLTYFNYEAQPDKSGLPSDRFSAERPEGSISTLTIQRTEQRDSAMYRCASSLVWDDEQYFGPGTRLTVT.

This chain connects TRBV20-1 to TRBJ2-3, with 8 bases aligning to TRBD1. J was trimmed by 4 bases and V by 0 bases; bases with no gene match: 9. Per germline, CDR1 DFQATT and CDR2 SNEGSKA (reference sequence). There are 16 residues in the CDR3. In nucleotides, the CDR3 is TGCAGTGCTAGAGATCCGCCAGGGGGCGCGGCAGATACGCAGTATTTT. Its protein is CSARDPPGGAADTQYF.

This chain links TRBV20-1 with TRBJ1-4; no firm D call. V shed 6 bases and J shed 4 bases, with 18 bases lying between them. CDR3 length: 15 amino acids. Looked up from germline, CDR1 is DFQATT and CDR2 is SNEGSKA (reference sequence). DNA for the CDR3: TGCAGTGCCACCCCACAGACCCCGCGTAATGAAAAACTGTTTTTT. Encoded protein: CSATPQTPRNEKLFF.

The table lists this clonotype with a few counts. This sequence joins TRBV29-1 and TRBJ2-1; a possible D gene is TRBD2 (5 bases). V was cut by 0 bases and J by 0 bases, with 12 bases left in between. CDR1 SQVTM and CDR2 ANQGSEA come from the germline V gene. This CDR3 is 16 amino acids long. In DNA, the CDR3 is TGCAGCGTTGAAGAAATGAGGAGGTCCTCCTACAATGAGCAGTTCTTC. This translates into CSVEEMRRSSYNEQFF.